Described below is a single TCR beta chain sequence and its context. The data were obtained in a study of radiation and T cells in renal cell carcinoma. V was pared by 0 bases and J by 4 bases, with 8 bases between. The germline CDR1 and CDR2 sequences are SGDLS and YYNGEE. The CDR3 runs 13 residues. Data came from immunoSEQ multiplex PCR; TCRdb stores just in-frame clones and leaves some out. This table has 70,000 or so clones, 82% appearing once. Time point specified: blood 2 weeks post-SBRT. Described treatment: 15 Gy SBRT to primary tumor, nephrectomy 4 weeks later. The source material was blood, sampled from a patient whose treatment included radiotherapy and nephrectomy. The chain recombines TRBV9 with TRBJ2-7; D uncertain. This receptor was obtained from a man aged 60 to 75 with renal cell carcinoma. CDR3 protein: CASSVEGRYEQYF. In DNA, the CDR3 is TGTGCCAGCAGCGTAGAGGGCCGGTACGAGCAGTACTTC.